One and the same sample provided the 16 T cell receptor beta chains below, sequenced in a study of response to subunit inactivated influenza vaccine. One entry per CDR3 protein, called by TCRdb with MiXCR from the RT-PCR reads. The repertoire holds under 200,000 distinct CDR3 sequences, about 12% seen once, with about 29% in the top ten. Separately, the same data were catalogued under a study of T cells expressing NK-cell markers. In that study: TCR beta cDNA was made by 5'RACE template switching with UMIs.

Specimen: CD8+ T cells sorted from PBMCs, collected 11 to 12 days after vaccination. Source of these receptors: a man in his forties or fifties who received an inactivated influenza vaccine.

CDR3 protein: CASSLVMDSGNTIYF. The CDR3 region has the DNA TGTGCCAGCAGCTTAGTAATGGACTCTGGAAACACCATATATTTT. The chain recombines TRBV11-3 with TRBJ1-3; no clear D. Trimming shortened V by 1 base and J by 0 bases, and 7 bases separated the two germline ends. Germline assignment: CDR1 SGHNT and CDR2 YENEEA. This CDR3 is built from 15 residues.

This sequence joins TRBV20-1 and TRBJ2-1, with 11 bases fitting TRBD2. From germline, CDR1 is DFQATT and CDR2 SNEGSKA (reference sequence). The CDR3 covers 16 residues. V lost 0 bases to trimming and J lost 10 bases; unmatched junction nucleotides: 11. In nucleotides, the CDR3 is TGCAGTGCTAGAGATCCCACTAGCGGGAGTTTGTACGAGCAGTTCTTC. Amino acid sequence: CSARDPTSGSLYEQFF.

This chain connects TRBV19 to TRBJ1-1; D is unresolved. The CDR3 sequence is 12 residues long. The germline gives CDR1 LNHDA, CDR2 SQIVND (reference sequence). V was cut by 1 base and J by 1 base, with 1 base left in between. CDR3 bases: TGTGCCAGTAGTATAGGGAACACTGAAGCTTTCTTT. Protein: CASSIGNTEAFF.

In this sample, this clonotype turned up a few times. This chain links TRBV11-2 with TRBJ2-7; D is possibly TRBD2 (6 bases). CDR1 is SGHAT and CDR2 is FQNNGV in the germline V gene. V was shortened by 1 base and J by 3 bases, with 16 bases between the two germline ends. The CDR3 extends over 16 amino acids. CDR3 in amino acids: CASSLGVAGRLYEQYF. For the CDR3, the DNA is TGTGCCAGCAGCTTAGGAGTTGCGGGGCGCCTCTACGAGCAGTACTTC.

This chain links TRBV7-2 with TRBJ1-2; D perhaps matches TRBD1 (5 bases). The CDR3 consists of 15 residues. Germline assignment: CDR1 SGHTA and CDR2 FQGNSA. The V end was cut by 2 bases, the J end by 1 base, with 11 bases between. The CDR3 reads CASSLIQGLNYGYTF. DNA for the CDR3: TGTGCCAGCAGCTTAATCCAGGGCCTTAACTATGGCTACACCTTC.

V and J are TRBV20-1 and TRBJ2-1, with D possibly being TRBD2 (6 bases). Trimming cost V 8 bases and J 1 base, with 15 bases left between them. This CDR3 is built from 14 residues. Germline V gene data show CDR1 as DFQATT and CDR2 as SNEGSKA (reference sequence). In DNA, the CDR3 is TGCAGTCCCTATAGCGGACTTTCCTACAATGAGCAGTTCTTC. Encoded protein: CSPYSGLSYNEQFF.

The gene calls are TRBV7-6 and TRBJ2-6; D perhaps matches TRBD1 (5 bases). CDR3 length: 18 residues. Germline V gene data show CDR1 as SGHVS and CDR2 as FNYEAQ. V gave up 2 bases and J gave up 0 bases, with 14 bases separating them. The CDR3 reads CASSLKVQGSSGANVLTF. For the CDR3, the DNA is TGTGCCAGCAGCTTAAAGGTCCAGGGCTCCTCTGGGGCCAACGTCCTGACTTTC.

This clonotype has a handful of counts. The rearrangement links TRBV14 to TRBJ2-1; D is unclear. The CDR3 spans 13 residues. V gave up 0 bases and J gave up 7 bases, with 7 bases separating them. From germline, CDR1 is SGHDN and CDR2 FVKESK. The DNA for the CDR3 is TGTGCCAGCAGCCAAGAATTTTGGAATGAGCAGTTCTTC. This encodes CASSQEFWNEQFF. The whole variable domain, remainder taken from reference TRBV14 and TRBJ2-1, is EAGVTQFPSHSVIEKGQTVTLRCDPISGHDNLYWYRRVMGKEIKFLLHFVKESKQDESGMPNNRFLAERTGGTYSTLKVQPAELEDSGVYFCASSQEFWNEQFFGPGTRLTVL.

The V gene is TRBV7-7, the J gene TRBJ2-3; 7 bases map to TRBD2. Germline assignment: CDR1 SSHAT and CDR2 FNYEAQ (reference sequence). Trimming removed 8 bases from V and 0 bases from J; junction bases left unmatched: 8. The CDR3 has 15 amino acids. The CDR3 nucleotides read TGTGCCAGCGCCGCGAGCGGGGCGAGCACAGATACGCAGTATTTT. Its protein is CASAASGASTDTQYF.

In this sample, this clonotype turned up many times. This rearrangement joins TRBV12-3 or TRBV12-4 to TRBJ2-5; TRBD1 matches 9 bases. V was pared by 6 bases and J by 5 bases, with 7 bases of the junction left unmatched. The CDR3 has 14 residues. CDR3 DNA: TGTGCCAGCAGAGATCGGACAGGGGATGAGACCCAGTACTTC. This translates into CASRDRTGDETQYF.

This clonotype was found a few times. The rearrangement uses TRBV6-5 and TRBJ2-1, with 9 positions matching TRBD2. CDR1 and CDR2 (germline): MNHEY, SVGAGI. With 0 bases clipped from V and 9 bases from J, the junction kept 12 bases outside the gene matches. The CDR3 is 17 residues long. CDR3 sequence (DNA): TGTGCCAGCAGTTACTCGCCCCTAGCGGGAATGAGTAGTGAGCAGTTCTTC. Its protein is CASSYSPLAGMSSEQFF.

The genes are TRBV6-1 and TRBJ2-5, with D maybe TRBD2 (6 bases). The CDR3 covers 15 residues. V was pared by 10 bases and J by 2 bases, with 20 bases between. The germline gives CDR1 MNHNS, CDR2 SASEGT. CDR3 residues: CATTSPAGTQETQYF. The CDR3, as DNA: TGTGCCACCACAAGCCCCGCGGGGACTCAAGAGACCCAGTACTTC.

This clonotype was seen more than once but under ten times. The chain links TRBV2 to TRBJ2-5, with 12 bases aligning to TRBD2. Looked up from germline, CDR1 is SNHLY and CDR2 is FYNNEI. The CDR3 sequence is 15 residues long. V lost 5 bases, J lost 4 bases, and 5 bases stayed unmatched. CDR3 DNA sequence: TGTGCCAGCAGTCGGACTAGCGGGGTTGGAGAGACCCAGTACTTC. Translation gives CASSRTSGVGETQYF. Full variable domain (outside the CDR3, taken from reference TRBV2 and TRBJ2-5): EPEVTQTPSHQVTQMGQEVILRCVPISNHLYFYWYRQILGQKVEFLVSFYNNEISEKSEIFDDQFSVERPDGSNFTLKIRSTKLEDSAMYFCASSRTSGVGETQYFGPGTRLLVL.

A few counts support this clonotype. This chain joins TRBV7-8 and TRBJ2-3; 11 bases line up with TRBD2. Germline V gene data show CDR1 as SGHVS and CDR2 as FQNEAQ. Losses at the gene ends were 0 bases for V and 5 bases for J; bases not matched to a gene: 4. The CDR3 extends over 16 amino acids. The CDR3 sequence is CASSLAYTSGGDTQYF. CDR3 bases: TGTGCCAGCAGCTTAGCTTACACTAGCGGGGGAGATACGCAGTATTTT.

This clonotype was picked up a small number of times. The CDR3 region has the DNA TGTGCCAGCAGCTTCAGTCAGGGGTCTTACGAGCAGTACTTC. Its translation: CASSFSQGSYEQYF. This chain connects TRBV7-9 to TRBJ2-7; D may be TRBD1 (6 bases). The CDR3 is made up of 14 amino acids. The germline CDR1 and CDR2 sequences are SEHNR and FQNEAQ (reference sequence). Trimming pared 3 bases from V and 4 bases from J, leaving 13 bases between.

The chain recombines TRBV20-1 with TRBJ2-5; D uncertain. Trimming pared 6 bases from V and 1 base from J, leaving 12 bases between. The CDR3 extends over 13 amino acids. Looked up from germline, CDR1 is DFQATT and CDR2 is SNEGSKA (reference sequence). CDR3 loop: CSAPLWGQETQYF. CDR3 nucleotides: TGCAGTGCGCCGCTTTGGGGCCAAGAGACCCAGTACTTC.